Listed below are T cell receptor beta chains from one sample, sequenced in a study of control samples from healthy donors and cancer patients. Assay: immunoSEQ multiplex PCR; the TCRdb copy retains only in-frame clones and omits some. The sample holds approximately 170,000 clones, roughly 91% seen once. The source material was blood. The receptors were gathered from a young woman in good health. The CDR3 runs from the conserved cysteine through the conserved F or W. A D gene is named only where the DNA matches it firmly. Clone size is shown for a subset of rows, as once, few, many or a class of expanded clone.

17	TRBV9	TRBD1	.	TRBJ2-6	TGTGCCAGCAGCCCCTGGACAGGGGATACTGGGGCCAACGTCCTGACTTTC	CASSPWTGDTGANVLTF
14	TRBV19	.	.	TRBJ2-7	TGTGCCAGTAGTATCGGAGGGAGCTCCTACGAGCAGTACTTC	CASSIGGSSYEQYF
15	TRBV6-2/TRBV6-3	.	.	TRBJ1-1	TGTGCCAGCAGTCGAAGGGACGTCGGGAGCACTGAAGCTTTCTTT	CASSRRDVGSTEAFF
14	TRBV9	.	once	TRBJ2-1	TGTGCCAGCAGCCGGACAGTCCCTAACAATGAGCAGTTCTTC	CASSRTVPNNEQFF
15	TRBV23-1	TRBD1	.	TRBJ1-6	TGCGCCAGCAGTCAATCGGAGACAGGGGGGTCACCCCTCCACTTT	CASSQSETGGSPLHF
16	TRBV15	.	.	TRBJ2-7	TGTGCCACCAGCAGAGATGGTGAGCGGGTTTCCTACGAGCAGTACTTC	CATSRDGERVSYEQYF
14	TRBV7-9	TRBD1	.	TRBJ1-5	TGTGCCAGCAGCTTAGCGGGACAGAATCAGCCCCAGCATTTT	CASSLAGQNQPQHF
14	TRBV5-1	TRBD1	.	TRBJ2-7	TGCGCCAGCAGTCCCCCGGGACAGTCCTACGAGCAGTACTTC	CASSPPGQSYEQYF
15	TRBV28	.	.	TRBJ1-5	TGTGCCAGCAGTCCCCCCGAGTATAGCAATCAGCCCCAGCATTTT	CASSPPEYSNQPQHF
14	TRBV5-1	.	.	TRBJ2-7	TGCGCCAGCAGCTTGGGGACTATCAACTACGAGCAGTACTTC	CASSLGTINYEQYF
12	TRBV24-1	.	.	TRBJ1-2	TGTGCCACCAGTGATTGGCGGGGCGGCTACACCTTC	CATSDWRGGYTF
13	TRBV30	.	.	TRBJ1-1	TGTGCCTGGAGTCGCGGAGGGGGAAATGAAGCTTTCTTT	CAWSRGGGNEAFF
14	TRBV21-1	.	.	TRBJ1-2	TGTGCCAGCAGCCCGGGACAGACTTACTATGGCTACACCTTC	CASSPGQTYYGYTF
15	TRBV6-5	TRBD1	.	TRBJ1-6	TGTGCCAGCAGTTACACGGGACAGGGAAGGTCACCCCTCCACTTT	CASSYTGQGRSPLHF
15	TRBV7-8	.	.	TRBJ2-6	TGTGCCAGCAGCTTCCGACTAGCTGGGGCCAACGTCCTGACTTTC	CASSFRLAGANVLTF
13	TRBV28	.	.	TRBJ1-2	TGTGCCAGCAGCCCGGACGGATTCTATGGCTACACCTTC	CASSPDGFYGYTF
13	TRBV19	TRBD1	.	TRBJ2-1	TGTGCCAGTAGTGTTCAGGGGGCCAATGAGCAGTTCTTC	CASSVQGANEQFF
13	TRBV12-3/TRBV12-4	TRBD1	.	TRBJ1-2	TGTGCCAGCAGCCTAGGGACAGTAAATGGCTACACCTTC	CASSLGTVNGYTF
14	TRBV24-1	.	.	TRBJ2-2	TGTGCCACCAGTGGAACCCAGAACACCGGGGAGCTGTTTTTT	CATSGTQNTGELFF
15	TRBV7-2	.	.	TRBJ2-4	TGTGCCAGCAGCTTAGAGCGGAGAGCCAAAAACATTCAGTACTTC	CASSLERRAKNIQYF
14	TRBV7-9	TRBD1	.	TRBJ2-1	TGTGCCAGCAGCCTTGACAGGGTTCCCAATGAGCAGTTCTTC	CASSLDRVPNEQFF
15	TRBV7-2	TRBD2	once	TRBJ2-1	TGTGCCAGCAGCTTAGGGCTAGCGGGAGGTAATGAGCAGTTCTTC	CASSLGLAGGNEQFF
15	TRBV6-5	.	.	TRBJ2-1	TGTGCCAGCAGTTACTCGGGGGCTTCCTACAATGAGCAGTTCTTC	CASSYSGASYNEQFF
14	TRBV6-6	TRBD1	.	TRBJ2-4	TGTGCCAGCAGGCCGACAGGGGGCACGAACATTCAGTACTTC	CASRPTGGTNIQYF
12	TRBV15	.	.	TRBJ1-2	TGTGCCACCAGCAGACCGATCTATGGCTACACCTTC	CATSRPIYGYTF
16	TRBV6-2/TRBV6-3	TRBD2	.	TRBJ2-7	TGTGCCAGCAGTTACAGACTAGCGGGAGCCACCTACGAGCAGTACTTC	CASSYRLAGATYEQYF
13	TRBV18	TRBD1	.	TRBJ1-2	TGTGCCAGCTCATCCACAGGGGACTATGGCTACACCTTC	CASSSTGDYGYTF
13	TRBV18	TRBD1	.	TRBJ1-2	TGTGCCAGCTCACCCGGGACAGACTATGGCTACACCTTC	CASSPGTDYGYTF
15	TRBV18	TRBD1	.	TRBJ2-3	TGTGCCAGCTCACCCGGGACAGGGGGCTCAGATACGCAGTATTTT	CASSPGTGGSDTQYF
12	TRBV7-9	.	.	TRBJ1-2	TGTGCCAGCAGCTTAGTTGACTATGGCTACACCTTC	CASSLVDYGYTF
11	TRBV29-1	.	once	TRBJ2-7	TGCAGCGTTCAGGGAACCTACGAGCAGTACTTC	CSVQGTYEQYF
14	TRBV28	TRBD1	.	TRBJ1-2	TGTGCCAGCACTAGGGACAGGCCTAACTATGGCTACACCTTC	CASTRDRPNYGYTF
15	TRBV6-5	TRBD1	.	TRBJ1-5	TGTGCCAGCTCCTTAGACAGGGGGCCGGATCAGCCCCAGCATTTT	CASSLDRGPDQPQHF
16	TRBV14	TRBD1	.	TRBJ1-6	TGTGCCAGCAGCTTCCGGGACAGGGCTACGGGGTCACCCCTCCACTTT	CASSFRDRATGSPLHF
15	TRBV14	TRBD1	.	TRBJ1-1	TGTGCCAGCAGCTCAAGGACAGGGGTGAACACTGAAGCTTTCTTT	CASSSRTGVNTEAFF
14	TRBV10-3	TRBD2	.	TRBJ2-7	TGTGCCATCAGTGAGGCGAGCGGGGCCTACGAGCAGTACTTC	CAISEASGAYEQYF
12	TRBV12-3/TRBV12-4	.	.	TRBJ2-1	TGTGCCAGCAGCGCCGACCGCAATGAGCAGTTCTTC	CASSADRNEQFF
15	TRBV7-9	TRBD2	once	TRBJ2-5	TGTGCCAGCAGCCCGGGACTAGCGGGAGTAGAGACCCAGTACTTC	CASSPGLAGVETQYF
14	TRBV6-4	.	.	TRBJ2-3	TGTGCCAGCAGTGAGTTAGAGGGCACAGATACGCAGTATTTT	CASSELEGTDTQYF
14	TRBV7-2	.	.	TRBJ1-6	TGTGCCAGCAGCTTACGGGCAGCTAATTCACCCCTCCACTTT	CASSLRAANSPLHF
17	TRBV2	TRBD1	.	TRBJ1-5	TGTGCCAGCAGAGGTGGGACAGGGGTTCGAAGCAATCAGCCCCAGCATTTT	CASRGGTGVRSNQPQHF
15	TRBV28	.	.	TRBJ2-1	TGTGCCAGCAGTTTCGGGACCACCTCCTACAATGAGCAGTTCTTC	CASSFGTTSYNEQFF
15	TRBV6-4	TRBD2	.	TRBJ2-1	TGTGCCAGCAGAACTAGCGGGGGGGACTACAATGAGCAGTTCTTC	CASRTSGGDYNEQFF
17	TRBV5-1	TRBD2	.	TRBJ2-3	TGCGCCAGCAGCTTGATCGTACTAGCGGGGGGCACAGATACGCAGTATTTT	CASSLIVLAGGTDTQYF
14	TRBV27	TRBD1	.	TRBJ2-1	TGTGCCAGCAGTTCTGACAGGGCCTACAATGAGCAGTTCTTC	CASSSDRAYNEQFF
15	TRBV6-6	TRBD2	.	TRBJ2-7	TGTGCCAGCAGCCCACTGACTAGCGCCTCCTACGAGCAGTACTTC	CASSPLTSASYEQYF
16	TRBV11-2	TRBD2	.	TRBJ2-7	TGTGCCAGCAGCGAACGGACTAGCGGGAGGAGCTACGAGCAGTACTTC	CASSERTSGRSYEQYF
13	TRBV23-1	.	once	TRBJ2-7	TGCGCCAGCAGTCAACCGAGCTCCTACGAGCAGTACTTC	CASSQPSSYEQYF
12	TRBV7-2	TRBD2	.	TRBJ2-1	TGTGCCAGCAGCTACAGGGCGGGAGGGCAGTTCTTC	CASSYRAGGQFF
15	TRBV24-1	.	once	TRBJ2-7	TGTGCCACCAGTGATGGACAGAACCCTTCCTACGAGCAGTACTTC	CATSDGQNPSYEQYF
15	TRBV4-2	TRBD1	.	TRBJ2-7	TGTGCCAGCAGCCAAGGGGACAGGGGGCAAAACGAGCAGTACTTC	CASSQGDRGQNEQYF
13	TRBV30	.	.	TRBJ2-7	TGTGCCTGGAGTGTGGGGGGAACCTACGAGCAGTACTTC	CAWSVGGTYEQYF
11	TRBV11-2	.	.	TRBJ1-1	TGTGCCAGCAGCGAAAGGTTTGAAGCTTTCTTT	CASSERFEAFF